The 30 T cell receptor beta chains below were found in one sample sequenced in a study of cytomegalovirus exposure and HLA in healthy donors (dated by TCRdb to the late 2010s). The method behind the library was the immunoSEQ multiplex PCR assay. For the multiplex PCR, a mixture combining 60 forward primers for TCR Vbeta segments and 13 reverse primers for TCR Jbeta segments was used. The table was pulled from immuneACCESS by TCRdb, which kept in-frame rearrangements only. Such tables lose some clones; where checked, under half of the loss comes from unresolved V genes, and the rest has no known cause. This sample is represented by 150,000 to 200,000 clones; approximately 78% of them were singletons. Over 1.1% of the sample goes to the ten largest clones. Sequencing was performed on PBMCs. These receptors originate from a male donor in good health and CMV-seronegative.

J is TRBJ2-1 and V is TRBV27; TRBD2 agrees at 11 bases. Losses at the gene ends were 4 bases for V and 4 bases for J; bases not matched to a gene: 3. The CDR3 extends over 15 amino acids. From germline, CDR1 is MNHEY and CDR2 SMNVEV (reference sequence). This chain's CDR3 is CASSSVAGGYNEQFF. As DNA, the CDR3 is TGTGCCAGCAGTTCGGTAGCGGGAGGGTACAATGAGCAGTTCTTC.

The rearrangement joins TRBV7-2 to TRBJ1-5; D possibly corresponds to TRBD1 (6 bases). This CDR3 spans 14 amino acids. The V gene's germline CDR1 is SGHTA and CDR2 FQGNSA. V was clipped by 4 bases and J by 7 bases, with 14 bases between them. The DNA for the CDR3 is TGTGCCAGCAGCTGGTTCGGGGGGCAACAGCCCCAGCATTTT. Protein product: CASSWFGGQQPQHF.

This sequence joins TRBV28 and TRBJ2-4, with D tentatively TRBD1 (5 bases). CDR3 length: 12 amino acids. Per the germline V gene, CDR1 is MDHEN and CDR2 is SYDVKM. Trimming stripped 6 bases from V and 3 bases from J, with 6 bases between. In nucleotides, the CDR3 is TGTGCCAGCAGGGACAACAAAAACATTCAGTACTTC. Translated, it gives CASRDNKNIQYF.

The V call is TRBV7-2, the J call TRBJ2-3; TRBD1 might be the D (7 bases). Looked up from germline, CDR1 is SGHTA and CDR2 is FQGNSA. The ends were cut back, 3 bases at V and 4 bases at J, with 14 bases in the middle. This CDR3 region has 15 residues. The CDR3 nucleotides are TGTGCCAGCAGCTTGCAGGGGGGACGGGCAGATACGCAGTATTTT. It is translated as CASSLQGGRADTQYF.

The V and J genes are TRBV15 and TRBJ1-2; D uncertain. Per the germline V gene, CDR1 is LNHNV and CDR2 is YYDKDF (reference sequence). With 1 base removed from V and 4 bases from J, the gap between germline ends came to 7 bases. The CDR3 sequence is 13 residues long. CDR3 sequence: CATSRATAYGYTF. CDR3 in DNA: TGTGCCACCAGCAGAGCAACAGCCTATGGCTACACCTTC.

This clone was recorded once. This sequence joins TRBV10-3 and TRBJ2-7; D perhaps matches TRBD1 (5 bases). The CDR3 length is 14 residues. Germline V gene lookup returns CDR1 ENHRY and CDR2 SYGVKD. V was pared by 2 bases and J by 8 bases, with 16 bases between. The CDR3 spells CAISENDRLKKQYF. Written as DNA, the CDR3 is TGTGCCATCAGTGAGAATGACAGACTTAAGAAGCAGTACTTC.

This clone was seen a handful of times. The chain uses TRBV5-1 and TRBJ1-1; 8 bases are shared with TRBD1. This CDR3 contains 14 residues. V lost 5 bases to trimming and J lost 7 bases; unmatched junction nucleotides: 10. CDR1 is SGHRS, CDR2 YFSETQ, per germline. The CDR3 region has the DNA TGCGCCAGCAGTTCCGGACAGGGCCGGATTGAAGCTTTCTTT. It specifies CASSSGQGRIEAFF.

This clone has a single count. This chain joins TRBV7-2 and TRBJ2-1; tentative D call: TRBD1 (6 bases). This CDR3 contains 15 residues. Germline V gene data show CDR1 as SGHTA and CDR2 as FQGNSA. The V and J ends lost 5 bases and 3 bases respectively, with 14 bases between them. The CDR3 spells CASSTKKGGYNEQFF. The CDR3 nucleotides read TGTGCCAGCAGCACAAAAAAAGGGGGCTACAATGAGCAGTTCTTC. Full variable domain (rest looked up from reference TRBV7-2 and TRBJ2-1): GAGVSQSPSNKVTEKGKDVELRCDPISGHTALYWYRQSLGQGLEFLIYFQGNSAPDKSGLPSDRFSAERTGGSVSTLTIQRTQQEDSAVYLCASSTKKGGYNEQFFGPGTRLTVL.

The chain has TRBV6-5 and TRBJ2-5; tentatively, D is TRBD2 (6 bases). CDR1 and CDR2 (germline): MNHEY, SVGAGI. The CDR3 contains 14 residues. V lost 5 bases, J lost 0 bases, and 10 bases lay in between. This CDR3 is CASSGGSDQETQYF. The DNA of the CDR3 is TGTGCCAGCAGTGGAGGGAGCGACCAAGAGACCCAGTACTTC.

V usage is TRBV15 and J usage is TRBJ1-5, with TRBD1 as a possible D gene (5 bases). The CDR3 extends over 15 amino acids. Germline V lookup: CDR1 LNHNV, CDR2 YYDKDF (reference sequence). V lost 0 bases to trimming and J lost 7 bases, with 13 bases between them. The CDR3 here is CATSRDEGVGQPQHF. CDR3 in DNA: TGTGCCACCAGCAGAGATGAAGGGGTGGGCCAGCCCCAGCATTTT.

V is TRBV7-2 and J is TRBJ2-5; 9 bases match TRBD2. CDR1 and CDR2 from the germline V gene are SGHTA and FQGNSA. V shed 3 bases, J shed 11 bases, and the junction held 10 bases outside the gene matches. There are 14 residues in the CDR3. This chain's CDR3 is CASSLGGREREQYF. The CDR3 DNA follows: TGTGCCAGCAGCTTGGGCGGGAGGGAGAGGGAGCAGTACTTC.

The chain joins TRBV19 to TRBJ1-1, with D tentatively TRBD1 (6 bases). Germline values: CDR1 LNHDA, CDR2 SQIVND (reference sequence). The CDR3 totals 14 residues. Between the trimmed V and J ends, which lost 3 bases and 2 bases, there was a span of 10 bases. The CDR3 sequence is CASSIGGQNTEAFF. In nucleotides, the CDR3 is TGTGCCAGTAGTATCGGGGGGCAAAACACTGAAGCTTTCTTT.

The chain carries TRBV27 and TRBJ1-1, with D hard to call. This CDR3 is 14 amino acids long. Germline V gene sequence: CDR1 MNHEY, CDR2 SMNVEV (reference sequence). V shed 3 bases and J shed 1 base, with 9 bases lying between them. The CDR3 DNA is TGTGCCAGCAGTTTTGAGCCCACGAACACTGAAGCTTTCTTT. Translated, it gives CASSFEPTNTEAFF.

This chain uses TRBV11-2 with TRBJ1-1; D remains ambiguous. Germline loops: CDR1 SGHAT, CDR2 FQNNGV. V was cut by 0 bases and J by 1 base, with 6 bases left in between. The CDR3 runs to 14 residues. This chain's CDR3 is CASSLDMANTEAFF. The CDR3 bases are TGTGCCAGCAGCTTAGATATGGCGAACACTGAAGCTTTCTTT.

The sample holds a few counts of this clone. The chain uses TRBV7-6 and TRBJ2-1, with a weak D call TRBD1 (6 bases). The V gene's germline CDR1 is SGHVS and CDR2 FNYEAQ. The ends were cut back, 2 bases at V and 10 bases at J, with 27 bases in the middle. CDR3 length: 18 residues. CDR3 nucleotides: TGTGCCAGCAGCTTAAGGGTTAGGGGGACCCCGACTGGAGTGGAGCAGTTCTTC. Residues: CASSLRVRGTPTGVEQFF.

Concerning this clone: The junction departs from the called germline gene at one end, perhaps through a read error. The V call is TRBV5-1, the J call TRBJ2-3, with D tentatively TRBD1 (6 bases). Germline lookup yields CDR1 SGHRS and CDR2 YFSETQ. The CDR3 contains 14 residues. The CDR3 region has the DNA TGCGCCAGCAAACTGGCAGGGGCGACAGATGCGCAGTATTTT. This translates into CASKLAGATDAQYF.

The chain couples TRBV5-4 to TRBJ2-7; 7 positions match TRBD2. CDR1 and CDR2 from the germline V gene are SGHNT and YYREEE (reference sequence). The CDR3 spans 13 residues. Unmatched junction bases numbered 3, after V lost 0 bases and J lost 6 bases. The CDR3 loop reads CASSLVGGGEQYF. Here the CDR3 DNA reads TGTGCCAGCAGCTTGGTCGGCGGGGGCGAGCAGTACTTC.

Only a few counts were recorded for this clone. The DNA for the CDR3 is TGTGCCAGCAGCTCCTCCTTCGCGAAGCAGTACTTC. Its protein product is CASSSSFAKQYF. The chain recombines TRBV7-2 with TRBJ2-7; D is uncertain. Trimming pared 4 bases from V and 8 bases from J, leaving 12 bases between. The germline gives CDR1 SGHTA, CDR2 FQGNSA. The CDR3 loop spans 12 amino acids. The entire variable domain, with the rest obtained from reference TRBV7-2 and TRBJ2-7, is as follows: GAGVSQSPSNKVTEKGKDVELRCDPISGHTALYWYRQSLGQGLEFLIYFQGNSAPDKSGLPSDRFSAERTGGSVSTLTIQRTQQEDSAVYLCASSSSFAKQYFGPGTRLTVT.

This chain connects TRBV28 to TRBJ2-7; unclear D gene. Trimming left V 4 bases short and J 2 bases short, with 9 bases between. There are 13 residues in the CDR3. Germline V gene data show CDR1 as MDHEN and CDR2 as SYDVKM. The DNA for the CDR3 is TGTGCCAGCAGTTCGGGTCCTACCTACGAGCAGTACTTC. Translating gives CASSSGPTYEQYF.

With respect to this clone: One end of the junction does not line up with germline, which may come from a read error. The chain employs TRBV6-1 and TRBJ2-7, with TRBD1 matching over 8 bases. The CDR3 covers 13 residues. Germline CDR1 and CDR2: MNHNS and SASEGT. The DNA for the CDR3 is TGTGCCAGCGCCAGGGACAGGAATTACGTGCAGTACTTC. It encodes CASARDRNYVQYF.

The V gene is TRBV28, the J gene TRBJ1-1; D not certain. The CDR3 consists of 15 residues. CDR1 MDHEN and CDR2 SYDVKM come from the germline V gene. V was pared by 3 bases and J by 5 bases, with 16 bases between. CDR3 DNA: TGTGCCAGCAGTTTCTCCTCGCCGGGTCGGACTGAAGCTTTCTTT. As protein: CASSFSSPGRTEAFF.

The CDR3 sequence: CASSVAESSGGEETQYF. The CDR3 bases are TGTGCCAGCAGCGTAGCTGAGTCTAGCGGGGGGGAAGAGACCCAGTACTTC. The chain is built from TRBV9 and TRBJ2-5; 12 bases fit TRBD2. The germline gives CDR1 SGDLS, CDR2 YYNGEE. With 0 bases clipped from V and 3 bases from J, the junction kept 6 bases outside the gene matches. The CDR3 is 17 residues long.

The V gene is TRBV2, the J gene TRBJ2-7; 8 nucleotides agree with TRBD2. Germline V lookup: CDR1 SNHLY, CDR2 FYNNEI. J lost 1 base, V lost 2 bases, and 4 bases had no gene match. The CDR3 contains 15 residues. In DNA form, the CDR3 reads TGTGCCAGCAGTGAATGGCGGGAGGTGTCCTACGAGCAGTACTTC. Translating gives CASSEWREVSYEQYF.

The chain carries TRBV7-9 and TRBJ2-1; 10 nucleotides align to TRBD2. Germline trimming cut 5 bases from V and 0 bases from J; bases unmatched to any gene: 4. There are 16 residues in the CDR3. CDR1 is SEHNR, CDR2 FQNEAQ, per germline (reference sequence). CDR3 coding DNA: TGTGCCAGCAGCCCCGGGACTAGCGCCTCCTACAATGAGCAGTTCTTC. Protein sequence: CASSPGTSASYNEQFF.

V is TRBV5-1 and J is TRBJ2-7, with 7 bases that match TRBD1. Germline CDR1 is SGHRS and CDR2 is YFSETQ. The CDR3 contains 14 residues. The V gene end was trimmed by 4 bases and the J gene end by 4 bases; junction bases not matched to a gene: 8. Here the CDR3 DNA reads TGCGCCAGCAGCCCTACCACAGGGGTGTACGAGCAGTACTTC. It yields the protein CASSPTTGVYEQYF.

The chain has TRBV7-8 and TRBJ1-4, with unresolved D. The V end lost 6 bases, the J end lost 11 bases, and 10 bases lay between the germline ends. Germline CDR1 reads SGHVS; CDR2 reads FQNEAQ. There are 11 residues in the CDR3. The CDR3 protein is CASSEGQKLFF. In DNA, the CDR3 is TGTGCCAGCAGTGAGGGTCAGAAACTGTTTTTT.

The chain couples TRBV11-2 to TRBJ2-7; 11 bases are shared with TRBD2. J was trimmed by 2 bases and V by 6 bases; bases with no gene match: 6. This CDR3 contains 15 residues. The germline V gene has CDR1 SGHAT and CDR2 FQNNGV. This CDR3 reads CASSSLAGGTYEQYF. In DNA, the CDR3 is TGTGCCAGCAGTTCCCTAGCGGGGGGAACCTACGAGCAGTACTTC.

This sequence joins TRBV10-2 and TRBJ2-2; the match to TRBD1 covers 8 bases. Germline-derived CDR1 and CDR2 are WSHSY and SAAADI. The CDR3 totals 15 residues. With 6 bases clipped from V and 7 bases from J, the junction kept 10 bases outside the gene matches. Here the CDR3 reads CASRSTTGARGELFF. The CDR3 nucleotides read TGCGCCAGCAGAAGTACGACAGGGGCCCGCGGGGAGCTGTTTTTT.

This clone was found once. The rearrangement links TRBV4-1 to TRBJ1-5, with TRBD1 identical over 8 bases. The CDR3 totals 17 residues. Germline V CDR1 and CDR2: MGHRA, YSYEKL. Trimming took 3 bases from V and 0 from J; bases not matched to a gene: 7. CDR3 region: CASSQAEDRASNQPQHF. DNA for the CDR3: TGCGCCAGCAGCCAGGCTGAGGACAGGGCTAGCAATCAGCCCCAGCATTTT.

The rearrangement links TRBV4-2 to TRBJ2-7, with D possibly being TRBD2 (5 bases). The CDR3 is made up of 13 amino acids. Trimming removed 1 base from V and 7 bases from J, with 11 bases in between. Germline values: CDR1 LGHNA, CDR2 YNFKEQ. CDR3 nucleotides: TGTGCCAGCAGCCAAGGTCGACGGGGTGAGCAGTACTTC. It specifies CASSQGRRGEQYF.